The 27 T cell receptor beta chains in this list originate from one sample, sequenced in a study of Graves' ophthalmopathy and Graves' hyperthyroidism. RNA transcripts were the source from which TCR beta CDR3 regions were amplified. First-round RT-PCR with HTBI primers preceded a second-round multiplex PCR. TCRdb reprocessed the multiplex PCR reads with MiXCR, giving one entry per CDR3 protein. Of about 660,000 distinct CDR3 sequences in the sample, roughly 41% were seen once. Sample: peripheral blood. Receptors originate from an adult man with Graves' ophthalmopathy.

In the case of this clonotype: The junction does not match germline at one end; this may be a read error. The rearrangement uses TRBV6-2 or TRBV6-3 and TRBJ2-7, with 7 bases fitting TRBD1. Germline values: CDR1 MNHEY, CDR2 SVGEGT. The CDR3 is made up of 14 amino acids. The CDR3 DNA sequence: TGTTCCAGCAGCCAACAAGGGACAGTCTACGAGCAGTACTTC. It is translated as CSSSQQGTVYEQYF.

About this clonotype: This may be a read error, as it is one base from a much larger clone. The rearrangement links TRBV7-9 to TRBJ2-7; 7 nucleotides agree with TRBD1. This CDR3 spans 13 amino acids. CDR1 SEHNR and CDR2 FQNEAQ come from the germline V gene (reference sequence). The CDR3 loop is CASSSQGPYEQCF. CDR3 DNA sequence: TGTGCCAGCAGCTCACAGGGGCCCTACGAGCAGTGCTTC.

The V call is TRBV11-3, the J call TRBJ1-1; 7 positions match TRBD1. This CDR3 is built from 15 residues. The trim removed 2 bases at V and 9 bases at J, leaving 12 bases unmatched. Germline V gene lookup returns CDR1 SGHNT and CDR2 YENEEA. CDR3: CASSLMSVGTEQAFF. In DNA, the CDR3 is TGTGCCAGCAGCTTAATGAGCGTTGGGACAGAACAAGCTTTCTTT.

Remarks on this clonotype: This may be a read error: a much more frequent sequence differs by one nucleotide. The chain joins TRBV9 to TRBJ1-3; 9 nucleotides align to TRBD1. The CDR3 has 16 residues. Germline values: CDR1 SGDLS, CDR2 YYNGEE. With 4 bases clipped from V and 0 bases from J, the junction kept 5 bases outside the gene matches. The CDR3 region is CASSFRQGDSGNTIYF. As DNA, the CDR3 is TGTGCCAGCAGCTTTCGACAGGGGGACTCTGGAAACACCATATATTTT.

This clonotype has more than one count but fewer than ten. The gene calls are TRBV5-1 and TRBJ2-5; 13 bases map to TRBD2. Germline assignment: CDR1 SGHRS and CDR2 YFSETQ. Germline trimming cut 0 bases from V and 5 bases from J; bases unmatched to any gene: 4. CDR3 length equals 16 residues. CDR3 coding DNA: TGCGCCAGCAGCTTGGAACTAGCGGGAGGGCCTGAGACCCAGTACTTC. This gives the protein CASSLELAGGPETQYF.

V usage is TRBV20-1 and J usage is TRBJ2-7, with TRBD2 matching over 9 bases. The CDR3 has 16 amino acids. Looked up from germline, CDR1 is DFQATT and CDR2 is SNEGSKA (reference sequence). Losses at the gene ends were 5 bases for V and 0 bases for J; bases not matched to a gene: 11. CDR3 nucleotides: TGCAGTGCTGAACTAGCGGGTCCTAGGAGCTCCTACGAGCAGTACTTC. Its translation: CSAELAGPRSSYEQYF.

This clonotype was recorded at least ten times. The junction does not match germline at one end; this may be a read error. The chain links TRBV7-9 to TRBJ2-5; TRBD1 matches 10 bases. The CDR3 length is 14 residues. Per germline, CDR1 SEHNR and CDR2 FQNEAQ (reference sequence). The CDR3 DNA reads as TGTGCCAGCAGCCCAACATTGGGACAGGGGAGAGGGAACTTC. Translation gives CASSPTLGQGRGNF. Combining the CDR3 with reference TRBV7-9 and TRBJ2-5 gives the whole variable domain DTGVSQNPRHKITKRGQNVTFRCDPISEHNRLYWYRQTLGQGPEFLTYFQNEAQLEKSRLLSDRFSAERPKGSFSTLEIQRTEQGDSAMYLCASSPTLGQGRGNFGPGTRLLVL.

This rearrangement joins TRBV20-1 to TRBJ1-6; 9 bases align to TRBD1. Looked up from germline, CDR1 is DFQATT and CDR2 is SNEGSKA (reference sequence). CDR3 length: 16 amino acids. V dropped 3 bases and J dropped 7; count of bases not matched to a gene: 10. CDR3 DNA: TGCAGTGCTAGTCGGACAGGGGCTTATAGCAATTCACCCCTCCACTTT. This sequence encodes CSASRTGAYSNSPLHF.

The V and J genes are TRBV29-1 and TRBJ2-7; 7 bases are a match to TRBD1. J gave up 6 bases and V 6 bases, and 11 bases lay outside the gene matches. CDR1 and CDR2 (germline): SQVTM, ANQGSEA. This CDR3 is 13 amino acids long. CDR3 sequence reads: CSVVGQESGEQYF. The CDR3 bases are TGCAGCGTGGTTGGACAGGAATCGGGCGAGCAGTACTTC.

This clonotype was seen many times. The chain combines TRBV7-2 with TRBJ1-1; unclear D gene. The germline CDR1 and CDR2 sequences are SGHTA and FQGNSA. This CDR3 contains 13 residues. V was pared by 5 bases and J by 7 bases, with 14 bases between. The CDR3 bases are TGTGCCAGCAGCCTCGGACGACTAATTGAAGCTTTCTTT. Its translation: CASSLGRLIEAFF.

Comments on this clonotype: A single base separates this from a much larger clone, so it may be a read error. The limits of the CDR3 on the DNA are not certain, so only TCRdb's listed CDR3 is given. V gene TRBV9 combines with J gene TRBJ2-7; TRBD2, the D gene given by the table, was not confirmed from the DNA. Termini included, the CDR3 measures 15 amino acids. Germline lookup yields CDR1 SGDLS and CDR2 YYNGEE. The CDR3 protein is CASSVGAGTPEEQCF.

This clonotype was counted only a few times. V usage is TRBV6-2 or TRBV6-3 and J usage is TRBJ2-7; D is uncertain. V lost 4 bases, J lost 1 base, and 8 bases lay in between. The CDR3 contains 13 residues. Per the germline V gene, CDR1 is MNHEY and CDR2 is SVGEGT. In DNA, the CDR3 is TGTGCCAGCAGTTTACAGACATCCTACGAGCAGTACTTC. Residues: CASSLQTSYEQYF.

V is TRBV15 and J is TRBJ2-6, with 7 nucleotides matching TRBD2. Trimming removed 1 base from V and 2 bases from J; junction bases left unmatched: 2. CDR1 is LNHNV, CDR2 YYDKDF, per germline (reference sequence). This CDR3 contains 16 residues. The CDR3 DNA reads TGTGCCACCAGCAGAGGCGCGGGGGCTGGGGCCAACGTCCTGACTTTC. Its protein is CATSRGAGAGANVLTF.

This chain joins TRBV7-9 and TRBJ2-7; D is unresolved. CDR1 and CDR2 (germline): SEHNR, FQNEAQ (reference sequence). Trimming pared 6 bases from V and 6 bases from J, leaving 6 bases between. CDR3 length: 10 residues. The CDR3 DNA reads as TGTGCCAGCAGGAAGGGCGAGCAGTACTTC. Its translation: CASRKGEQYF.

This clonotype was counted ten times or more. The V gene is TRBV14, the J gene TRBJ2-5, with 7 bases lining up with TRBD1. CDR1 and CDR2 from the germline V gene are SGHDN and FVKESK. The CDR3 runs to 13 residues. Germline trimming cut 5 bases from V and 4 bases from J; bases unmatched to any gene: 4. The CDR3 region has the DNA TGTGCCAGCAGCGTACAGGGGTCAGAGACCCAGTACTTC. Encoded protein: CASSVQGSETQYF.

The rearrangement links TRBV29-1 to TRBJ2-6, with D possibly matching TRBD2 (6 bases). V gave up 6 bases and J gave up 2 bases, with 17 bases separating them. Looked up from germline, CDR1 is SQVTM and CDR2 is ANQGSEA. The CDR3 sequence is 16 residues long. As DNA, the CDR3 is TGCAGCGTCTTCGACTCCGGGGAGGCTGGGGCCAACGTCCTGACTTTC. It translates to CSVFDSGEAGANVLTF.

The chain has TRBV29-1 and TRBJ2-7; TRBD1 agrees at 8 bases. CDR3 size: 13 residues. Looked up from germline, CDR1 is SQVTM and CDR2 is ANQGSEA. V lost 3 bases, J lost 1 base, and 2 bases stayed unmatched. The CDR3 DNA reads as TGCAGCGTTGAGACAGGGGAATCCTACGAGCAGTACTTC. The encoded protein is CSVETGESYEQYF.

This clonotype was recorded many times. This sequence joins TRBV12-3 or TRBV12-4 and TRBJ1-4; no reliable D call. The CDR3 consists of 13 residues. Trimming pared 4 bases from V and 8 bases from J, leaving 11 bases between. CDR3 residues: CASSSATSEKLFF. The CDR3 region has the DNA TGTGCCAGCAGTTCAGCGACATCGGAAAAACTGTTTTTT.

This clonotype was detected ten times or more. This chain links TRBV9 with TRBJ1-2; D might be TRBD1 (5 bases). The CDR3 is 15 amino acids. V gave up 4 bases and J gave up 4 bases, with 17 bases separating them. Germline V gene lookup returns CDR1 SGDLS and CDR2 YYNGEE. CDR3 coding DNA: TGTGCCAGCAGCCCGAGGGCAGGGCTGGCCTATGGCTACACCTTC. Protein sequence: CASSPRAGLAYGYTF. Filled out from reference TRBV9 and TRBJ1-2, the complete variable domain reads DSGVTQTPKHLITATGQRVTLRCSPRSGDLSVYWYQQSLDQGLQFLIQYYNGEERAKGNILERFSAQQFPDLHSELNLSSLELGDSALYFCASSPRAGLAYGYTFGSGTRLTVV.

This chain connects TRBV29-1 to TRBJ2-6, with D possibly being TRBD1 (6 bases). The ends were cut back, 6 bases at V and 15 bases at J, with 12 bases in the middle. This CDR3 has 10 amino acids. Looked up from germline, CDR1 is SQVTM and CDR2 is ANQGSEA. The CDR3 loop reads CSVRTEDLTF. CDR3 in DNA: TGCAGCGTCCGGACAGAGGACCTGACTTTC.

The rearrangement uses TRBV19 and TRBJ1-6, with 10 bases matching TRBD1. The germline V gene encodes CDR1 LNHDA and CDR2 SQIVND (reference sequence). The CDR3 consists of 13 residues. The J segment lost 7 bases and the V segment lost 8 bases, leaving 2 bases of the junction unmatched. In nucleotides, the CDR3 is TGTGCCAGTTGGGACAGGGGCAATTCACCCCTCCACTTT. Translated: CASWDRGNSPLHF.

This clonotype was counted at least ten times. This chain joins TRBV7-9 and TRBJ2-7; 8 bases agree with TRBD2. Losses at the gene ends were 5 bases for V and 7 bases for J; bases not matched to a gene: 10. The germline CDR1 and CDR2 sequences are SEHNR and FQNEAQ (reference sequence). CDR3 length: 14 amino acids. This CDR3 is CASSLGRGLGEQYF. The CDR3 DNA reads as TGTGCCAGCAGCCTGGGGCGGGGACTAGGGGAGCAGTACTTC. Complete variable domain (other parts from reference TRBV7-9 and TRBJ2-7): DTGVSQNPRHKITKRGQNVTFRCDPISEHNRLYWYRQTLGQGPEFLTYFQNEAQLEKSRLLSDRFSAERPKGSFSTLEIQRTEQGDSAMYLCASSLGRGLGEQYFGPGTRLTVT.

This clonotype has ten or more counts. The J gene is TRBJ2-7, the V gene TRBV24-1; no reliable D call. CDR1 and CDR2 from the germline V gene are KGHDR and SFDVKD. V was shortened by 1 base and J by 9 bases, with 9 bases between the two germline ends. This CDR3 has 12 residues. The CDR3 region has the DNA TGTGCCACCAGTGATTTTGGGTCCGGGCAGTACTTC. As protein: CATSDFGSGQYF.

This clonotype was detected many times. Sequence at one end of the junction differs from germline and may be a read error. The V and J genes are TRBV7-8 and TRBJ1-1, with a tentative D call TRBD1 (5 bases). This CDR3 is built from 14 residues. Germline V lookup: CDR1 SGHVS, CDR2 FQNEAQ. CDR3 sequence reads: CASSHLGGRTEAFF. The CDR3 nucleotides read TGCGCCAGCAGCCACCTGGGGGGTCGAACTGAAGCTTTCTTT. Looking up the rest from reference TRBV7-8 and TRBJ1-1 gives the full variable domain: GAGVSQSPRYKVAKRGQDVALRCDPISGHVSLFWYQQALGQGPEFLTYFQNEAQLDKSGLPSDRFFAERPEGSVSTLKIQRTQQEDSAVYLCASSHLGGRTEAFFGQGTRLTVV.

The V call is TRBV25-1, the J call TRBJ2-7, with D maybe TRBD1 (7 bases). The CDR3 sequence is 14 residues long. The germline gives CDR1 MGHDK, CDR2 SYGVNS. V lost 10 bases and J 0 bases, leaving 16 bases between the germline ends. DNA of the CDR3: TGTGCCACCAGGGGGACTGGCAGCTCCTACGAGCAGTACTTC. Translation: CATRGTGSSYEQYF.

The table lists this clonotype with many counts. Here the CDR3 reads CASSEDVGDSFRAQPQHF. Here the CDR3 DNA reads TGTGCCAGCAGTGAAGATGTGGGGGACAGTTTTCGTGCACAGCCCCAGCATTTT. J is TRBJ1-5 and V is TRBV2, with 7 bases that match TRBD1. CDR1 is SNHLY and CDR2 is FYNNEI in the germline V gene. V was pared by 1 base and J by 7 bases, with 16 bases of the junction left unmatched. This CDR3 region has 18 residues.

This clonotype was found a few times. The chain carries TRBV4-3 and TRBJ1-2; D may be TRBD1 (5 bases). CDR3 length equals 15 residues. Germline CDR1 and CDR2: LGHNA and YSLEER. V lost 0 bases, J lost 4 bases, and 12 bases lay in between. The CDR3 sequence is CASSQDSWGGYGYTF. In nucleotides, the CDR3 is TGCGCCAGCAGCCAAGATTCTTGGGGGGGCTATGGCTACACCTTC.